These T cell receptor beta chains were read from a single sample in a study of response to subunit inactivated influenza vaccine. A single record per CDR3 protein comes from TCRdb applying MiXCR to the RT-PCR reads. The sample shows 550,000 to 600,000 distinct CDR3 sequences, 12% of them seen only once. Specimen: PBMCs from blood, collected on the day of vaccination. Receptor source: a man aged 45-60 years who received an inactivated influenza vaccine. CDR3s leave out the opening cysteine and the closing phenylalanine or tryptophan. The order of the fields is V gene, CDR3 length, CDR3 protein.

TRBV20-1 | 13 | SARLSSGFSYEQY
TRBV10-3 | 14 | AISATQGYSNQPQH
TRBV3-1 | 13 | ASSQDLAGEETQY
TRBV11-2 | 12 | ASSMGLAGVEQY
TRBV9 | 12 | ASSVGHQNTEAF
TRBV7-2 | 13 | ASSLAGLATDTQY
TRBV14 | 19 | ASSQDPGLAGGYSSYNEQF
TRBV7-2 | 13 | ASSFLTGSAGELF
TRBV27 | 16 | ASSPGLAGGLDTDTQY
TRBV30 | 11 | AWNKDGHTEAF
TRBV6-2/TRBV6-3 | 14 | ASSSTGQGRTYEQY
TRBV5-1 | 13 | ASSPRQGANNEQF
TRBV20-1 | 16 | SAMANPGQGLSYTEAF
TRBV23-1 | 14 | ASTDLDRVEQETQY
TRBV29-1 | 10 | SVEGGSETQY
TRBV5-6 | 14 | ASSAPPPQVGYEQY
TRBV29-1 | 11 | SVTGTVAYEQY
TRBV7-8 | 13 | ASSRRDRVITEAF
TRBV27 | 16 | ASNLGPGAVWAKNIQY
TRBV10-3 | 13 | AIRERGEPYNEQF
TRBV5-1 | 13 | ASSKDRGPTGELF
TRBV6-5 | 13 | ASSYSRGADTEAF
TRBV28 | 16 | ASSWTWGLAGSTDTQY
TRBV12-3/TRBV12-4 | 11 | ASSRGGPYEQY
TRBV5-1 | 12 | ASSLMVGGDEQY
TRBV15 | 12 | ATSRAPGQETQY
TRBV20-1 | 13 | SARESWRPNEKLF
TRBV30 | 11 | AWSKTDSYEQY
TRBV28 | 9 | ASSPNREQY
TRBV6-2/TRBV6-3 | 15 | ASSYGGVTGNTDTQY
TRBV12-3/TRBV12-4 | 11 | ASSFGTVYGYT
TRBV28 | 13 | ASSLPWTRDEKLF
TRBV5-4 | 10 | ASSFDAGELF
TRBV7-9 | 12 | ASSENSGRDEQY
TRBV5-1 | 12 | ASSPWRDNYEQY
TRBV5-6 | 12 | ASSQGTVGNTIY
TRBV7-9 | 12 | ASSVSGNYNEQF
TRBV5-6 | 14 | ASSSTGARANYGYT
TRBV7-9 | 15 | ASSLALAGGSYNEQF
TRBV5-6 | 13 | ASSSTWDSFYEQY
TRBV12-3/TRBV12-4 | 9 | ASGGAGGYT
TRBV20-1 | 12 | RATLGLAANEQF
TRBV12-3/TRBV12-4 | 13 | ASSLSGTKGNEQF
TRBV10-3 | 11 | AIRQETGNTIY
TRBV20-1 | 14 | SARVTAGGRNNEQF
TRBV19 | 11 | ASKGRMGYEQY
TRBV4-3 | 11 | ASSQDEHNEQF
TRBV19 | 12 | ASGPLARGNEQY
TRBV15 | 13 | ATSRDRNQGNEQY
TRBV20-1 | 12 | SAKTSGGTQDKF
TRBV6-1 | 13 | ASRPGLARTGELF
TRBV16 | 9 | ASSRTEGQF
TRBV6-5 | 13 | ASSYSRGQNYGYT
TRBV20-1 | 12 | SANSGGAVNEQF
TRBV11-2 | 12 | ASSLDLTSDLHF
TRBV12-3/TRBV12-4 | 13 | ASSLLRAGDGEQF
TRBV5-1 | 13 | ASSFGRTWDSPLH